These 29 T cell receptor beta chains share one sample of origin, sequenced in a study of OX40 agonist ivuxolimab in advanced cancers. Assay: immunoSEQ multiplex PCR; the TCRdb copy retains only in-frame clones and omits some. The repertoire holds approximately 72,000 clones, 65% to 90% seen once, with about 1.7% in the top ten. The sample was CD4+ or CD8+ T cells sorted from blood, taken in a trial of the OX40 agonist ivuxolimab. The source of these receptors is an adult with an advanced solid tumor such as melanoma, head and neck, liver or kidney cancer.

Written as DNA, the CDR3 is TGTGCCAGCAGTTTGGTGCCAGGAAGCACAGATACGCAGTATTTT. This gives the protein CASSLVPGSTDTQYF. The chain employs TRBV28 and TRBJ2-3; D ambiguous. This CDR3 has 15 amino acids. V dropped 3 bases and J dropped 0 bases, with 10 bases sitting between them. Germline V lookup: CDR1 MDHEN, CDR2 SYDVKM.

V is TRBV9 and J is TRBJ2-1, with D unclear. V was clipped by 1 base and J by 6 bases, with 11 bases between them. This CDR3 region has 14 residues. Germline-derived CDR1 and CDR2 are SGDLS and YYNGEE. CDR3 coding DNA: TGTGCCAGCAGCGTAAAGGCATTCCCCAATGAGCAGTTCTTC. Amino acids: CASSVKAFPNEQFF.

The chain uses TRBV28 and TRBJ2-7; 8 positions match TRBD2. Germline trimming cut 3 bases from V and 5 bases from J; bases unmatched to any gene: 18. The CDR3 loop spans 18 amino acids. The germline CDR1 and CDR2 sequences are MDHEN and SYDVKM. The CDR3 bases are TGTGCCAGCAGTTTCGGGTACCAAGCGGGTCGGGGGGGAAACGAGCAGTACTTC. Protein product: CASSFGYQAGRGGNEQYF. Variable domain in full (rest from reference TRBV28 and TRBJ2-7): DVKVTQSSRYLVKRTGEKVFLECVQDMDHENMFWYRQDPGLGLRLIYFSYDVKMKEKGDIPEGYSVSREKKERFSLILESASTNQTSMYLCASSFGYQAGRGGNEQYFGPGTRLTVT.

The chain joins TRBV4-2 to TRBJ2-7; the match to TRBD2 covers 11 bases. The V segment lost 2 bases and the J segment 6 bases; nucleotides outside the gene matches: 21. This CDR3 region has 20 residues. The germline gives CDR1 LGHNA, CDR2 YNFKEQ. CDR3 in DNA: TGTGCCAGCAGCCAAAAAGGGGGGGATAGCGGGAGGGCCGAGTGTACCGAGCAGTACTTC. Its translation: CASSQKGGDSGRAECTEQYF.

The DNA for the CDR3 is TGTGCCAGTAGTGTTCAGGGGGCATATTATGGCTACACCTTC. This encodes CASSVQGAYYGYTF. This chain joins TRBV19 and TRBJ1-2, with 8 bases identical to TRBD1. The V and J ends lost 5 bases and 5 bases, in that order; junction bases with no gene match: 7. This CDR3 comprises 14 residues. CDR1 and CDR2 (germline): LNHDA, SQIVND (reference sequence).

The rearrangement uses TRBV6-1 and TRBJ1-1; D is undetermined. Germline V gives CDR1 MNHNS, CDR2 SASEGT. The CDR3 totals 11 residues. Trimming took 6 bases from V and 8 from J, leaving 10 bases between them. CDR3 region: CASSKPMEAFF. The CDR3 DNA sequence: TGTGCCAGCAGCAAACCGATGGAAGCTTTCTTT.

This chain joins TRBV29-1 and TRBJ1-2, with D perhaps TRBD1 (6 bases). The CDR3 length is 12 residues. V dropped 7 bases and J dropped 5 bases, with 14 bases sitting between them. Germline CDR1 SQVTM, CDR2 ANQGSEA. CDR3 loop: CSGGGLGYGYTF. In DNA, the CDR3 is TGCAGCGGGGGGGGCCTTGGATATGGCTACACCTTC.

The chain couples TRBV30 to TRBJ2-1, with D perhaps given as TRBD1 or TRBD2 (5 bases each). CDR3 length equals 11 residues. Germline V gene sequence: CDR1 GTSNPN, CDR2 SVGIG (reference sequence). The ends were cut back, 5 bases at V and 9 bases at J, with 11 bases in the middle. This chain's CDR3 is CAWEGLIEQFF. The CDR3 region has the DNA TGTGCCTGGGAGGGGCTAATTGAGCAGTTCTTC.

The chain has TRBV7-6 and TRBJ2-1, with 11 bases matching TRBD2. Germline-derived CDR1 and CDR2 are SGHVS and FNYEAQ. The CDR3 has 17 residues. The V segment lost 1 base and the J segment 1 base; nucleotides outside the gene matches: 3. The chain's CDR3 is CASSLEPSGRSYNEQFF. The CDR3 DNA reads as TGTGCCAGCAGCTTAGAGCCTAGCGGGAGGTCCTACAATGAGCAGTTCTTC. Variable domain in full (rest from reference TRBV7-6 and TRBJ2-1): GAGVSQSPRYKVTKRGQDVALRCDPISGHVSLYWYRQALGQGPEFLTYFNYEAQQDKSGLPNDRFSAERPEGSISTLTIQRTEQRDSAMYRCASSLEPSGRSYNEQFFGPGTRLTVL.

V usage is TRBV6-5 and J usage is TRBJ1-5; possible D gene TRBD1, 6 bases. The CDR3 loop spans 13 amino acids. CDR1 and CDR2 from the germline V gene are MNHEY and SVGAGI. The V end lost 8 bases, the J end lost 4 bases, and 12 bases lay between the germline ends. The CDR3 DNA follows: TGTGCCAGCGCCGGACAGCAAAATCAGCCCCAGCATTTT. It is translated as CASAGQQNQPQHF.

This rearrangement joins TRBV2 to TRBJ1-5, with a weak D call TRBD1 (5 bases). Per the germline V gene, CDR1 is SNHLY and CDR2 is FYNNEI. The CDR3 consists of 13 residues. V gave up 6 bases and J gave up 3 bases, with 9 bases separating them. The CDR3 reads CASREQVNQPQHF. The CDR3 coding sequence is TGTGCCAGCAGGGAACAGGTCAATCAGCCCCAGCATTTT.

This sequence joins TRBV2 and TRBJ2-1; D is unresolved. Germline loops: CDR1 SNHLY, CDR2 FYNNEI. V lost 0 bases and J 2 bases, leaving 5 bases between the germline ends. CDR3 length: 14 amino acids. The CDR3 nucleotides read TGTGCCAGCAGTGAAGCAACAGCCTACAATGAGCAGTTCTTC. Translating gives CASSEATAYNEQFF.

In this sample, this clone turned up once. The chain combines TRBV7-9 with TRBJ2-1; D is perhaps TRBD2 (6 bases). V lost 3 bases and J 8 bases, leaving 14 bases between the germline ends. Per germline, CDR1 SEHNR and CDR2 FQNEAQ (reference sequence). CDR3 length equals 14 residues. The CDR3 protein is CASSFSGSIDEQFF. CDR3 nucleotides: TGTGCCAGCAGCTTCTCCGGGAGTATCGATGAGCAGTTCTTC.

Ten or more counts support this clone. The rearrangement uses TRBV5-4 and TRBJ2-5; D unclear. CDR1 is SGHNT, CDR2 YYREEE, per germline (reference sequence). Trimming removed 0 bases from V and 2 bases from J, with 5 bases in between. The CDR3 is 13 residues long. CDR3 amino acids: CASSLDLQETQYF. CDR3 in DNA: TGTGCCAGCAGCTTGGACCTTCAAGAGACCCAGTACTTC.

This chain's CDR3 is CASSLIQGLGANVLTF. The CDR3 nucleotides read TGTGCCAGCTCACTTATACAGGGGCTTGGGGCCAACGTCCTGACTTTC. The gene calls are TRBV18 and TRBJ2-6, with 7 bases lining up with TRBD1. Germline V CDR1 and CDR2: KGHSH, LQKENI. CDR3 length equals 16 residues. With 4 bases clipped from V and 3 bases from J, the junction kept 6 bases outside the gene matches. Based on the CDR3 plus reference TRBV18 and TRBJ2-6, the full variable domain is NAGVMQNPRHLVRRRGQEARLRCSPMKGHSHVYWYRQLPEEGLKFMVYLQKENIIDESGMPKERFSAEFPKEGPSILRIQQVVRGDSAAYFCASSLIQGLGANVLTFGAGSRLTVL.

The CDR3 coding sequence is TGTGCCAGCAGCCTGGGGGCAGGAAGAGGCTTGCGACCCCAGCATTTT. It translates to CASSLGAGRGLRPQHF. V and J are TRBV5-5 and TRBJ1-5, with D perhaps TRBD1 (6 bases). Germline V gives CDR1 SGHKS, CDR2 YYEKEE (reference sequence). The germline V and J ends were trimmed by 4 bases and 10 bases, with 24 bases remaining between them. This CDR3 region has 16 residues. Variable domain in full (rest from reference TRBV5-5 and TRBJ1-5): DAGVTQSPTHLIKTRGQQVTLRCSPISGHKSVSWYQQVLGQGPQFIFQYYEKEERGRGNFPDRFSARQFPNYSSELNVNALLLGDSALYLCASSLGAGRGLRPQHFGDGTRLSIL.

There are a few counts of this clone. CDR3 in amino acids: CASSEPGRSYGYTF. The CDR3 bases are TGTGCCAGCAGCGAGCCGGGACGGAGCTATGGCTACACCTTC. The chain carries TRBV28 and TRBJ1-2; a weak D match, TRBD1 (5 bases). Trimming removed 6 bases from V and 4 bases from J, with 15 bases in between. CDR1 MDHEN and CDR2 SYDVKM come from the germline V gene. This CDR3 is 14 amino acids long.

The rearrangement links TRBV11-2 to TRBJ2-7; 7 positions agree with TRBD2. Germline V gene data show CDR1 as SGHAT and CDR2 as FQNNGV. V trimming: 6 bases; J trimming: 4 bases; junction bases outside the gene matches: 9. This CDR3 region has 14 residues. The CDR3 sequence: CASSLGREGYEQYF. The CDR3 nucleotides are TGTGCCAGCAGTCTGGGCAGGGAGGGGTACGAGCAGTACTTC.

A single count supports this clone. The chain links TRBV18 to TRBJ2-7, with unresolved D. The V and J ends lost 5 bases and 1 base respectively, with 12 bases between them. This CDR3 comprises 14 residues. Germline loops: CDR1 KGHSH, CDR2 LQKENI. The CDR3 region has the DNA TGTGCCAGCTCAGTTGAGGAACAGTCCTACGAGCAGTACTTC. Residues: CASSVEEQSYEQYF.

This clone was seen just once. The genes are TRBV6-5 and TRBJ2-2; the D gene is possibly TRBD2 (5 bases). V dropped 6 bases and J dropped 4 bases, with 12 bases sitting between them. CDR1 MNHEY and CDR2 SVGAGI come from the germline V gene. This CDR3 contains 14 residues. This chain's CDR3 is CASRSAGATGELFF. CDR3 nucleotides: TGTGCCAGCAGAAGCGCGGGTGCCACCGGGGAGCTGTTTTTT.

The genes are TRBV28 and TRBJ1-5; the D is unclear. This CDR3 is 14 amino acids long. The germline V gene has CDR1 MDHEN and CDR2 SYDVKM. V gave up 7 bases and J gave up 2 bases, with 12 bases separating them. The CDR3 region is CASTRIQGNQPQHF. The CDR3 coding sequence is TGTGCCAGCACAAGAATCCAGGGCAATCAGCCCCAGCATTTT.

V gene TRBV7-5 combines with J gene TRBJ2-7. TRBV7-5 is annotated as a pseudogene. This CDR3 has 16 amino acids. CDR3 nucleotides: TGTGCCAGCAGAGTTAGGGCTGGCGATACCGCGCACGAGCAGTACTTC. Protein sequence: CASRVRAGDTAHEQYF.

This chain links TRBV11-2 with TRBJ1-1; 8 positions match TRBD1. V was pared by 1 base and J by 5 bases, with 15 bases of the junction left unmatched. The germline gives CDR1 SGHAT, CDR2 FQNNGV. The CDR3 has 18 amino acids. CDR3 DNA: TGTGCCAGCAGCTTAGTGTTGGGGCAGGGGGCAACGAGGACTGAAGCTTTCTTT. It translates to CASSLVLGQGATRTEAFF.

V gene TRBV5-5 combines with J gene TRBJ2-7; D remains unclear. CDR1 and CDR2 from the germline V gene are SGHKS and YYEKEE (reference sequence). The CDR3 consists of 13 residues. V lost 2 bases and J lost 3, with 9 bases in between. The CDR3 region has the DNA TGTGCCAGCAGCTTTGCCCCGCACTACGAGCAGTACTTC. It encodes CASSFAPHYEQYF.

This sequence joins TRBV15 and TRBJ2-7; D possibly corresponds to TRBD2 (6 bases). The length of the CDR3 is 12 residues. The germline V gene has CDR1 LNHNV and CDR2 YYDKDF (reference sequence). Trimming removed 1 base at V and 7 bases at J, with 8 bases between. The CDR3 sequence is CATSRAAGEQYF. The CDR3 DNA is TGTGCCACCAGCAGAGCGGCGGGGGAGCAGTACTTC.

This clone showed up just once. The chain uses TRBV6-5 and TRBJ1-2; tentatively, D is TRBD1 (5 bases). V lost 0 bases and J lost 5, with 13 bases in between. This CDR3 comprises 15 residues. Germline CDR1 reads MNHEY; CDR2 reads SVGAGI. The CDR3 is CASSYSPWGRYGYTF. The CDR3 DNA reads TGTGCCAGCAGTTACTCGCCCTGGGGGAGGTATGGCTACACCTTC.

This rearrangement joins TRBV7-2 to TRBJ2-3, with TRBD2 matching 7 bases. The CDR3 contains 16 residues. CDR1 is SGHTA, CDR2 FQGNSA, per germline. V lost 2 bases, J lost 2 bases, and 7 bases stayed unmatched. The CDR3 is CASSLFWAGVTDTQYF. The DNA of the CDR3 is TGTGCCAGCAGCTTATTTTGGGCGGGAGTCACAGATACGCAGTATTTT.

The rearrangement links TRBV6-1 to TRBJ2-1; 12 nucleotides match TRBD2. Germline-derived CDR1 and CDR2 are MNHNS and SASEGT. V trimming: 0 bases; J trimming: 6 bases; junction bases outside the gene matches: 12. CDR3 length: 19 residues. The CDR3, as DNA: TGTGCCAGCAGTGAAGCGCCTTGGGCTAGCGGGAGGGTGGTCAATGAGCAGTTCTTC. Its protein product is CASSEAPWASGRVVNEQFF.

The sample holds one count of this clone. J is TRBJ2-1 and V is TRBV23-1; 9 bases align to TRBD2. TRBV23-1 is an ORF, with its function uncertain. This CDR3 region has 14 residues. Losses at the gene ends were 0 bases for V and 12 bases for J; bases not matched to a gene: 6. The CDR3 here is CASSQSPTSGSQFF. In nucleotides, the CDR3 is TGCGCCAGCAGTCAATCGCCCACTAGCGGGTCGCAGTTCTTC.